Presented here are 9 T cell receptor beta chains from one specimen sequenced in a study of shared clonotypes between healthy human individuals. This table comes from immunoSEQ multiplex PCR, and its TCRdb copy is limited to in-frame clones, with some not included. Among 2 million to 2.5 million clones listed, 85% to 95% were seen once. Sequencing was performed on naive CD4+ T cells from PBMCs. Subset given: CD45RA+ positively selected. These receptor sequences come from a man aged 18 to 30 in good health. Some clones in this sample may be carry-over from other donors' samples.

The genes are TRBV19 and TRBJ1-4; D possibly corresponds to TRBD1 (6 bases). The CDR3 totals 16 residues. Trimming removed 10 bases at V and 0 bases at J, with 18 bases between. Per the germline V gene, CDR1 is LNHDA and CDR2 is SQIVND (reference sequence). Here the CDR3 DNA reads TGTGCCACCAAACCCGGACAGCGATCAACTAATGAAAAACTGTTTTTT. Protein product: CATKPGQRSTNEKLFF.

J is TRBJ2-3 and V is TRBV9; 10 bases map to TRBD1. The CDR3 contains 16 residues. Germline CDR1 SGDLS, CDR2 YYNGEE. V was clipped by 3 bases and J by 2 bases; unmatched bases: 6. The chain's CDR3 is CASSERDRGVTDTQYF. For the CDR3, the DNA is TGTGCCAGCAGCGAGAGGGACAGGGGCGTCACAGATACGCAGTATTTT. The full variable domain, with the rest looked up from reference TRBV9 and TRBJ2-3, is DSGVTQTPKHLITATGQRVTLRCSPRSGDLSVYWYQQSLDQGLQFLIQYYNGEERAKGNILERFSAQQFPDLHSELNLSSLELGDSALYFCASSERDRGVTDTQYFGPGTRLTVL.

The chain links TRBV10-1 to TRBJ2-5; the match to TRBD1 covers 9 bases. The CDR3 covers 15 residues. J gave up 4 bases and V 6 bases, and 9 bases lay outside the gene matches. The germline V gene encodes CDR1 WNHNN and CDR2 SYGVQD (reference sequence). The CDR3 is CASRIGQGLGETQYF. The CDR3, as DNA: TGCGCCAGCAGGATAGGACAGGGGTTGGGAGAGACCCAGTACTTC.

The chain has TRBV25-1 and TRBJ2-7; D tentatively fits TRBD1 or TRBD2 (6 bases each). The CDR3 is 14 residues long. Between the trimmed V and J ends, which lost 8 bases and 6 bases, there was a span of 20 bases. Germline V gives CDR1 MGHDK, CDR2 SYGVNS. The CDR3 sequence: CASEGGGGFLEQYF. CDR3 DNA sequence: TGTGCCAGCGAGGGGGGCGGCGGGTTCCTCGAGCAGTACTTC.

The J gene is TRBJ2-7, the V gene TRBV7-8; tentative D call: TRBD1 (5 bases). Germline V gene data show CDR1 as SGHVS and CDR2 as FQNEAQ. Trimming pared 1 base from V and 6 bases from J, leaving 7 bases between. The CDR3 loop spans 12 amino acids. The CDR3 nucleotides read TGTGCCAGCAGCTTAGATCAGGGCGAGCAGTACTTC. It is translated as CASSLDQGEQYF.

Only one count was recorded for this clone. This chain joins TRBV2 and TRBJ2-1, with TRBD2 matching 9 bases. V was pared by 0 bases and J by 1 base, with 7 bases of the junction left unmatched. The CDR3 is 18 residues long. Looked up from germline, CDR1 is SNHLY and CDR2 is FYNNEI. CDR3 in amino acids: CASSEAQGAGGSYNEQFF. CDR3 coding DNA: TGTGCCAGCAGTGAAGCCCAGGGAGCGGGGGGATCCTACAATGAGCAGTTCTTC.

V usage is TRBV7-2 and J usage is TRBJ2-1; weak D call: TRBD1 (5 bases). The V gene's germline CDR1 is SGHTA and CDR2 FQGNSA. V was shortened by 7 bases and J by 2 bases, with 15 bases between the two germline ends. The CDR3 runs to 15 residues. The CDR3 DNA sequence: TGTGCCAGCACCTCCTTCTCACAGGCCTACAATGAGCAGTTCTTC. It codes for CASTSFSQAYNEQFF.

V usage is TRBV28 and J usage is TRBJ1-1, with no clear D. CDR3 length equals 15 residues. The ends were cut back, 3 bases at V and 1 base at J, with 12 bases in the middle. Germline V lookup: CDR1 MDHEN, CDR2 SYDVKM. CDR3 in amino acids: CASSFPGMRNTEAFF. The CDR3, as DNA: TGTGCCAGCAGTTTCCCTGGGATGAGGAACACTGAAGCTTTCTTT. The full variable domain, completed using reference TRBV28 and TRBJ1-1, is DVKVTQSSRYLVKRTGEKVFLECVQDMDHENMFWYRQDPGLGLRLIYFSYDVKMKEKGDIPEGYSVSREKKERFSLILESASTNQTSMYLCASSFPGMRNTEAFFGQGTRLTVV.

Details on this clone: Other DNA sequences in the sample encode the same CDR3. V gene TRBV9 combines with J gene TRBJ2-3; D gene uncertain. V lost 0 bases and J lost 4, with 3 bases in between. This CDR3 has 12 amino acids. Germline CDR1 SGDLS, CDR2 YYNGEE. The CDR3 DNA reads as TGTGCCAGCAGCGTAGGTCCAGATACGCAGTATTTT. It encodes CASSVGPDTQYF. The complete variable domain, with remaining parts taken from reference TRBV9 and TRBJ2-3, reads DSGVTQTPKHLITATGQRVTLRCSPRSGDLSVYWYQQSLDQGLQFLIQYYNGEERAKGNILERFSAQQFPDLHSELNLSSLELGDSALYFCASSVGPDTQYFGPGTRLTVL.